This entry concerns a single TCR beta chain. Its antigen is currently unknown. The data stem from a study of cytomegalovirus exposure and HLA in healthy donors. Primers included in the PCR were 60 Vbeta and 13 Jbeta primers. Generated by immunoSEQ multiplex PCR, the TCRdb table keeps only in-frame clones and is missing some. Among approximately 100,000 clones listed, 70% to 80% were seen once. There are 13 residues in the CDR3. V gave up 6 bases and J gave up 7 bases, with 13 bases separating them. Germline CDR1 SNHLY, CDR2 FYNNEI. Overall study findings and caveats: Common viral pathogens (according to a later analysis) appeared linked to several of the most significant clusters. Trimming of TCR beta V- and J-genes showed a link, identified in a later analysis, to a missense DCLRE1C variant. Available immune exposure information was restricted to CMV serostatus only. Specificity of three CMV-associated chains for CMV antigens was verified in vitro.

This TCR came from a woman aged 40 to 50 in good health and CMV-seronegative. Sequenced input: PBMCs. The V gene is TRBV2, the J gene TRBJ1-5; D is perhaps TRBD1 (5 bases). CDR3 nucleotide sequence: TGTGCCAGCAGGGGGTGGGGGGGACAGCCCCAGCATTTT. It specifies CASRGWGGQPQHF. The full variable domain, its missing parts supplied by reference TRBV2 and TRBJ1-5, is EPEVTQTPSHQVTQMGQEVILRCVPISNHLYFYWYRQILGQKVEFLVSFYNNEISEKSEIFDDQFSVERPDGSNFTLKIRSTKLEDSAMYFCASRGWGGQPQHFGDGTRLSIL.